These 10 T cell receptor beta chains were sequenced from one sample in a study of blood T cell repertoires in COVID-19. Clones were sequenced by immunoSEQ multiplex PCR, and TCRdb holds only the in-frame ones, with some missing. The data hold fewer than 250,000 clones, with less than 90% observed a single time. Sequencing was done on a sample of PBMCs or T cells enriched from blood (not recorded which). These receptors all come from a woman in her 30s who had been exposed to COVID-19.

The J gene is TRBJ1-5, the V gene TRBV18, with TRBD1 identical over 7 bases. Trimming at V came to 3 bases and at J to 5 bases, leaving 10 bases not matched to a gene. The germline CDR1 and CDR2 sequences are KGHSH and LQKENI. The CDR3 has 16 residues. In DNA, the CDR3 is TGTGCCAGCTCACCCGCGACAGGGAGCCCCTATCAGCCCCAGCATTTT. Its protein is CASSPATGSPYQPQHF.

This clone was detected only once. The V and J genes are TRBV13 and TRBJ2-3; TRBD2 matches at 8 bases. The germline gives CDR1 PRHDT, CDR2 FYEKMQ (reference sequence). The J segment lost 1 base and the V segment lost 5 bases, leaving 8 bases of the junction unmatched. The CDR3 totals 16 residues. The CDR3 loop is CASSPWTSHRTDTQYF. The DNA for the CDR3 is TGTGCCAGCAGCCCCTGGACTAGCCATCGCACAGATACGCAGTATTTT.

Sample share makes this clone medium-sized. This chain joins TRBV7-9 and TRBJ1-1, with no clear D. Germline CDR1 is SEHNR and CDR2 is FQNEAQ (reference sequence). This CDR3 contains 10 residues. V dropped 9 bases and J dropped 7 bases, with 9 bases sitting between them. CDR3 sequence (DNA): TGTGCCAGTAGAGCGAATGAAGCTTTCTTT. It encodes CASRANEAFF.

As for this clone: Mismatch with germline at one junction end may stem from a read error. This chain joins TRBV7-9 and TRBJ1-1, with TRBD1 identical over 10 bases. Per the germline V gene, CDR1 is SEHNR and CDR2 is FQNEAQ (reference sequence). The CDR3 totals 14 residues. CDR3 in DNA: TGTGCCAGCAGCATAGCGGGACAGGGGACTGAAGCTTTCTTT. Translation gives CASSIAGQGTEAFF.

V gene TRBV29-1 combines with J gene TRBJ1-1, with no clear D. Germline V CDR1 and CDR2: SQVTM, ANQGSEA. V was cut by 7 bases and J by 1 base, with 10 bases left in between. The CDR3 covers 12 residues. The CDR3 sequence: CSAGLWNTEAFF. The CDR3 nucleotides are TGCAGCGCCGGACTGTGGAACACTGAAGCTTTCTTT.

This chain uses TRBV3-1 (or the pseudogene TRBV3-2) with TRBJ1-2; no reliable D call. V gave up 0 bases and J gave up 6 bases, with 11 bases separating them. Germline values: CDR1 LGHDT, CDR2 YNNKEL (reference sequence). This CDR3 region has 14 residues. The CDR3 nucleotides read TGTGCCAGCAGCCAAGACGGTGGGCCAAATGGCTACACCTTC. It yields the protein CASSQDGGPNGYTF.

This clone was seen a few times. This chain connects TRBV19 to TRBJ1-2, with no clear D. This CDR3 comprises 16 residues. The germline V gene encodes CDR1 LNHDA and CDR2 SQIVND (reference sequence). V was clipped by 0 bases and J by 3 bases, with 14 bases between them. As DNA, the CDR3 is TGTGCCAGTAGTATAGAGGCGGGAAGAACCTACTATGGCTACACCTTC. Its protein is CASSIEAGRTYYGYTF.

This sequence joins TRBV6-2 or TRBV6-3 and TRBJ2-7; 7 bases map to TRBD1. The germline V gene has CDR1 MNHEY and CDR2 SVGEGT. V dropped 2 bases and J dropped 1; count of bases not matched to a gene: 5. This CDR3 has 15 residues. The CDR3: CASSYDRDRSYEQYF. The CDR3 region has the DNA TGTGCCAGCAGTTACGACCGGGACAGATCCTACGAGCAGTACTTC.

The chain recombines TRBV19 with TRBJ1-6, with a tentative D call TRBD1 (5 bases). This CDR3 contains 13 residues. Germline V CDR1 and CDR2: LNHDA, SQIVND (reference sequence). Trimming removed 3 bases at V and 9 bases at J, with 9 bases between. This CDR3 is CASSIQGSSPLHF. The DNA for the CDR3 is TGTGCCAGTAGTATCCAGGGAAGTTCACCCCTCCACTTT.

Only one count was recorded for this clone. The chain uses TRBV3-1 (or the pseudogene TRBV3-2) and TRBJ1-1; 9 positions agree with TRBD1. The V and J ends lost 0 bases and 4 bases, in that order; junction bases with no gene match: 6. The germline CDR1 and CDR2 sequences are LGHDT and YNNKEL (reference sequence). The CDR3 extends over 16 amino acids. CDR3 amino acids: CASSQDIGTGSTEAFF. The CDR3 nucleotides are TGTGCCAGCAGCCAAGATATCGGGACAGGGAGCACTGAAGCTTTCTTT.